What follows describes a single TCR beta chain. With V trimmed by 6 bases and J by 5 bases, 8 bases remained unmatched. CDR3 size: 15 residues. Looked up from germline, CDR1 is MNHEY and CDR2 is SMNVEV (reference sequence). The RNA input was about 0.5 to 1 ug, and it was reverse transcribed with random hexamers. The authors amplified TCR beta CDR3 across 54 Vbeta and 13 Jbeta using immunoSEQ multiplex PCR. TCRdb passed the immunoSEQ multiplex PCR reads through MiXCR, listing each CDR3 protein once. The data contain 400,000 or so distinct CDR3 sequences, 85% to 90% of them singletons. The entry originates in a study of CD8 T cells in Susac syndrome. TCR beta sequencing was performed on blood CD8+ and CD4+ T cells.

The chain links TRBV27 to TRBJ2-1; 9 bases match TRBD2. The TCR sequence derives from a human donor with multiple sclerosis. The specimen sequenced was CD8+ T cells from PBMCs. CDR3 in amino acids: CASSSGTSPHNEQFF. Written as DNA, the CDR3 is TGTGCCAGCAGCTCCGGGACTAGCCCGCACAATGAGCAGTTCTTC.